These T cell receptor beta chains were read from a single sample in a study of T-cell memory formation after mild COVID-19. Via MiXCR, TCRdb re-called the 5' RACE reads, giving one row per CDR3 protein. The repertoire consists of 15,000 to 20,000 distinct CDR3 sequences, with approximately 23% occurring once and the leading ten covering 55% to 70%. Sequenced: PBMCs or a T cell subset sorted from them (not recorded which). These receptors were collected from a man between 18 and 29 years old who had mild COVID-19 (a few samples of this study predate the infection). Cell type and time point are not known. Each CDR3 is given without its conserved first and last residue.

V gene: TRBV4-2
CDR3 protein: ASSQESTSGGVPKY

V gene: TRBV6-2/TRBV6-3
CDR3 protein: ASSYSTGLNTEAF

V gene: TRBV9
CDR3 protein: ASSSNRGTGVETQY

V gene: TRBV20-1
CDR3 protein: SARVGGASSGANVLT

V gene: TRBV11-2
CDR3 protein: ASSLELYPGIAKNIQY

V gene: TRBV7-2
CDR3 protein: ASSTGLAYETQY

V gene: TRBV4-3
CDR3 protein: ASSHRVAGGDEQF

V gene: TRBV7-7
CDR3 protein: ASSLRGDNEQF

V gene: TRBV2
CDR3 protein: ASSPGQVSNQPQH

V gene: TRBV5-1
CDR3 protein: ASSPGTGSNQPQH

V gene: TRBV12-3/TRBV12-4
CDR3 protein: ASSLGNRNYYGYT

V gene: TRBV3-1
CDR3 protein: ASSPERGWTDTQY

V gene: TRBV5-4
CDR3 protein: ASSLERGFIGNTIY

V gene: TRBV20-1
CDR3 protein: SASERFTEAF

V gene: TRBV11-2
CDR3 protein: ASSSHWTGELF

V gene: TRBV6-5
CDR3 protein: ASSYVQGAGYGYT

V gene: TRBV12-5
CDR3 protein: ASTAAYEQY

V gene: TRBV10-3
CDR3 protein: AISERYGPFYGYT

V gene: TRBV4-1
CDR3 protein: ASSQEAPGGRNTEAF

V gene: TRBV19
CDR3 protein: ASSPWGQGAAEQF

V gene: TRBV27
CDR3 protein: ASSFGTGGSEQF

V gene: TRBV11-1
CDR3 protein: ASSFPTGENEQF

V gene: TRBV5-1
CDR3 protein: ASSCRDRAPESYGYT

V gene: TRBV5-6
CDR3 protein: ASSLEGRHNEQF

V gene: TRBV29-1
CDR3 protein: SVGRASGVTYNEQF

V gene: TRBV6-5
CDR3 protein: ASSYGTEAF

V gene: TRBV11-2
CDR3 protein: ASSLLSPEYYNEQF

V gene: TRBV14
CDR3 protein: ASSPWTGGGYT

V gene: TRBV4-3
CDR3 protein: ASSLRGADTQY

V gene: TRBV7-9
CDR3 protein: ASSPGRVINGELF

V gene: TRBV7-9
CDR3 protein: ASSLGSGAGANVLT

V gene: TRBV6-4
CDR3 protein: ASSGTSGTYNEQF

V gene: TRBV27
CDR3 protein: ASSLNPAGGPNTQY